This T cell receptor (beta chain) was sequenced during a study of control samples from healthy donors and cancer patients. The germline V gene has CDR1 SGHRS and CDR2 YFSETQ. V was trimmed by 0 bases and J by 6 bases, leaving 9 bases between them. CDR3 length: 14 residues. The method was immunoSEQ multiplex PCR; TCRdb's version includes in-frame clones alone and lacks a portion of them. The repertoire holds about 220,000 clones, just under 95% seen once, with approximately 1.6% in the top ten. The chain uses TRBV5-1 and TRBJ1-4, with a weak D call TRBD1 (5 bases). The source of this sequence is a man aged 50-60 years in good health. Sequences were obtained from blood. CDR3 bases: TGCGCCAGCAGCTTGGGCAGGGCGGATGAAAAACTGTTTTTT. It is translated as CASSLGRADEKLFF.